This T cell receptor beta chain was captured in a study of cytomegalovirus exposure and HLA in healthy donors. Germline CDR1 is SGHDT and CDR2 is YYEEEE. This CDR3 spans 15 amino acids. Deletions cut 4 bases from V and 1 base from J, with 14 bases between. The PCR contained 60 Vbeta and 13 Jbeta primers. Sequenced by immunoSEQ multiplex PCR; TCRdb stores in-frame clones only, minus some. The sample yields some 120,000 clones, 9% to 10% seen once. Sequences were obtained from PBMCs. The chain recombines TRBV5-6 with TRBJ1-1; TRBD1 might be the D (6 bases). The TCR originated in a man in his thirties or forties in good health and CMV-seronegative. CDR3 amino acids: CASSGRGRRNTEAFF. CDR3 DNA: TGTGCCAGCAGCGGGAGGGGGAGGCGGAACACTGAAGCTTTCTTT.